The clone carrying this T cell receptor beta chain was recorded at least ten times. The target antigen is unknown. The TCR alpha and TCR beta cDNA libraries, bearing sample barcodes and UMIs, were generated by 5'RACE using constant-segment primers. TCRdb analysed the 5' RACE reads with MiXCR anew, one entry per CDR3 protein. The table records tens of thousands of distinct CDR3 sequences, roughly 7% of them present only once. The data were taken from a study of T-cell memory formation after mild COVID-19. With 4 bases clipped from V and 4 bases from J, the junction kept 11 bases outside the gene matches. Germline V lookup: CDR1 SGHTA, CDR2 FQGNSA. The CDR3 is 16 residues long. Overall study findings and caveats: Memory cells collected pre-infection included some clones that later responded, suggesting cross-reactive memory joined. Researchers report contracting CD4+ clones mostly in CM and EM, with CD8+ clones in EMRA. Clones contracting day 15 to 85 were balanced CD4/CD8; later expanders leaned CD4+.

The chain has TRBV7-2 and TRBJ2-7; 9 positions match TRBD1. What was sequenced was PBMCs or a T cell subset sorted from them (not recorded which). The source is an adult woman who had mild COVID-19 (a few samples of this study predate the infection). Cell type and time point are not known. The CDR3 DNA reads TGTGCCAGCAGCTACAAAACCGGGACAGGGTCGTACGAGCAGTACTTC. It codes for CASSYKTGTGSYEQYF. The full variable domain, its missing parts supplied by reference TRBV7-2 and TRBJ2-7, is GAGVSQSPSNKVTEKGKDVELRCDPISGHTALYWYRQSLGQGLEFLIYFQGNSAPDKSGLPSDRFSAERTGGSVSTLTIQRTQQEDSAVYLCASSYKTGTGSYEQYFGPGTRLTVT.